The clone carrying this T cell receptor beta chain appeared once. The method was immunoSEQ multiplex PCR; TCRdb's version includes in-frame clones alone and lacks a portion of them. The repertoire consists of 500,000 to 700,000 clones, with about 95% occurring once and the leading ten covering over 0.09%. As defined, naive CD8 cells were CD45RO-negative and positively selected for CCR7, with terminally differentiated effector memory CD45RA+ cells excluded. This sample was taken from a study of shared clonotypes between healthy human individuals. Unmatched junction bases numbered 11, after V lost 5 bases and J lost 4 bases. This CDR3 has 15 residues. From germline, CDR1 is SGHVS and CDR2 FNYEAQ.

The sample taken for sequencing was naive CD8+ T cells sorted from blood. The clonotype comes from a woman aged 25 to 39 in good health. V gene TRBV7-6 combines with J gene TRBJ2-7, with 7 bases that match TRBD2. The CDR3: CASSPAPRELYEQYF. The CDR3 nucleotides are TGTGCCAGCAGCCCCGCTCCGCGGGAGCTGTACGAGCAGTACTTC.